The text below deals with one T cell receptor (beta chain). Its specific antigen is unknown. No clone much larger than this one lies a single base away; base qualities are absent. This specimen belongs to a study of cytomegalovirus exposure and HLA in healthy donors (dated by TCRdb to about 2017). Describing the broader study: A later analysis indicated that the roughly 120 validation repertoires were generated on the platform also employed for the 666 repertoires of the first cohort. The study was designed to test whether signatures of past pathogen exposure could be identified by cataloging public T cell receptors. Along with the approximately 650-subject first cohort, a separate validation cohort of 120 different subjects was used. The study combined high-throughput TCR immunosequencing, statistical association of individual TCRs with disease status, and machine learning to predict cytomegalovirus infection status. Broad study findings and their caveats: Of the cluster scores, 94% were above 0 in a later analysis, which found that TCRs clustered in the first cohort also tended to co-occur in the 120 or so validation repertoires. A later analysis had no HLA typing for the validation cohort, so co-occurrence there was scored across all 120 or so repertoires. A few of the identified cytomegalovirus-associated TCR beta chains were confirmed in vitro to be specific for cytomegalovirus antigens. The study gave a list of some 150 TCR beta chains associated with cytomegalovirus. In both the original and validation cohorts, the classifier was reported to diagnose cytomegalovirus status with high specificity and sensitivity. The authors suggested that the approach could potentially be extended to other disease states and immunological phenotypes. While some public TCRs were present in many individuals, most TCR sequences turned up only very rarely across donors.

Receptor amplification or capture employed the immunoSEQ multiplex PCR assay. The original methods were these. A statistical classification framework was built for diagnosing cytomegalovirus status from the catalog of TCR beta chain sequences. TCRdb obtained this table from immuneACCESS and retained in-frame rearrangements with V and J assigned. These tables miss some clones; where compared with another copy, unresolved V genes account for less than half of the shortfall, and the remainder is unexplained. Clonal size and the V and J genes are those of that table, whereas D and trimming came from the DNA. Here the sample has 260,000 or so clones; 85% to 90% occur a single time. Of the sample, 2.5% to 3% falls within the top ten clones. CDR1 MNHEY and CDR2 SMNVEV are derived from the germline V gene (reference sequence). A distance of 14 bases separates the germline ends of V and J, which lose 4 bases and 7 bases respectively. The CDR3 contains 14 residues, cysteine and phenylalanine counted. Here the CDR3 DNA is all that survives: 42 bases in frame from base 1.

The donors belonged to the validation cohort of approximately 130 subjects, which was separate from the approximately 700-subject first cohort. The sequencing input was PBMCs. The sequence joins TRBV27 to TRBJ2-1; the D gene is perhaps TRBD1, on 6 matching bases. The TCR comes from a man between 18 and 35 years old in good health and CMV-seronegative. Read as DNA, the sequence is TGTGCCAGCAGTTGGGGGCAGGCACGGAATGAGCAGTTCTTC. This is translated as CASSWGQARNEQFF.